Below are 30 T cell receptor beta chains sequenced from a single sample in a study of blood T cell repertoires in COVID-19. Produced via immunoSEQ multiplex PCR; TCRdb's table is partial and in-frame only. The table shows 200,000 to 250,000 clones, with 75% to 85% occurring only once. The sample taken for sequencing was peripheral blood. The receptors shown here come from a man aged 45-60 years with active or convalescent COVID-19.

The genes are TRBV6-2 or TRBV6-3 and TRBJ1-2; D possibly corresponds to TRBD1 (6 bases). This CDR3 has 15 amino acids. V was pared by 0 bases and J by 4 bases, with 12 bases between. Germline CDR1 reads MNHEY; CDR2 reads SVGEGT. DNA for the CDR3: TGTGCCAGCAGTTACTCGCGGGGGCCAAGCTATGGCTACACCTTC. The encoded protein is CASSYSRGPSYGYTF.

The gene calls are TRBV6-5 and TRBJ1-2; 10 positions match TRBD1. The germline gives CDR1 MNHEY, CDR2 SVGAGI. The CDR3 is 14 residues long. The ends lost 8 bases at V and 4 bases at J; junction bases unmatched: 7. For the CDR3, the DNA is TGTGCCAGCTGGAGCGGACAGGGGGTCTATGGCTACACCTTC. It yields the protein CASWSGQGVYGYTF.

CDR3 sequence (DNA): TGCGCCAGCAGCCCCCATGGGGCGGTCCCTGGCCCAGATACGCAGTATTTT. Its translation: CASSPHGAVPGPDTQYF. The rearrangement uses TRBV4-1 and TRBJ2-3, with a possible D match to TRBD1 (5 bases). Trimming removed 4 bases from V and 4 bases from J, with 21 bases in between. Germline V gene sequence: CDR1 MGHRA, CDR2 YSYEKL. This CDR3 has 17 residues.

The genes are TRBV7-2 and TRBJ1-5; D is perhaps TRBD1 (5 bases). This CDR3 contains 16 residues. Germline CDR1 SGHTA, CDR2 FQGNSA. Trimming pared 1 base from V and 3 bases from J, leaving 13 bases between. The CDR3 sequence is CASSLEGAGNNQPQHF. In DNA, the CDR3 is TGTGCCAGCAGCTTAGAAGGGGCAGGGAACAATCAGCCCCAGCATTTT.

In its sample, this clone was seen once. CDR3 in amino acids: CASSPWGAGGPKEQFF. The DNA of the CDR3 is TGTGCCAGCAGTCCTTGGGGAGCGGGAGGGCCGAAGGAGCAGTTCTTC. The V and J genes are TRBV27 and TRBJ2-1, with TRBD2 matching 10 bases. Germline loops: CDR1 MNHEY, CDR2 SMNVEV (reference sequence). After removal of 5 bases from V and 10 bases from J, the junction contained 14 bases not matched to a gene. This CDR3 has 16 amino acids.

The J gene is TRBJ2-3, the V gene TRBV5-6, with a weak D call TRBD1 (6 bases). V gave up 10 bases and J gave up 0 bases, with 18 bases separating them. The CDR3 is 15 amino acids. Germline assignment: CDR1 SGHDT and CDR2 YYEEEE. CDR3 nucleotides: TGTGCCGGGAGCCTCAGGGGTGAAAGCACAGATACGCAGTATTTT. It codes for CAGSLRGESTDTQYF.

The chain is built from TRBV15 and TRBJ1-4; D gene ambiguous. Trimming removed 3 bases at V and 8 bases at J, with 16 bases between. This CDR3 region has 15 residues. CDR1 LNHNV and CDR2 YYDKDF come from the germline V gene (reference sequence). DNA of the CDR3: TGTGCCACCAGCAGGGTTGGGCGGGAGAACGAAAAACTGTTTTTT. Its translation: CATSRVGRENEKLFF. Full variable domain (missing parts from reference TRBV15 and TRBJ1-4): DAMVIQNPRYQVTQFGKPVTLSCSQTLNHNVMYWYQQKSSQAPKLLFHYYDKDFNNEADTPDNFQSRRPNTSFCFLDIRSPGLGDTAMYLCATSRVGRENEKLFFGSGTQLSVL.

The chain's CDR3 is CASSQEAGGDEQYF. The DNA of the CDR3 is TGTGCCAGCAGCCAAGAGGCGGGAGGCGACGAGCAGTACTTC. This chain connects TRBV3-1 (or the pseudogene TRBV3-2) to TRBJ2-7; 8 bases are a match to TRBD2. This CDR3 has 14 amino acids. Looked up from germline, CDR1 is LGHDT and CDR2 is YNNKEL (reference sequence). V dropped 0 bases and J dropped 5; count of bases not matched to a gene: 3.

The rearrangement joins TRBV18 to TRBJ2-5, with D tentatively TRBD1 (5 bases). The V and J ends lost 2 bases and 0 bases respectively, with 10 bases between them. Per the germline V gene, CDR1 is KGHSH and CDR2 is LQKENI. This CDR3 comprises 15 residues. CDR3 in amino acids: CASSPRQTYQETQYF. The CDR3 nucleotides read TGTGCCAGCTCACCAAGACAGACGTACCAAGAGACCCAGTACTTC.

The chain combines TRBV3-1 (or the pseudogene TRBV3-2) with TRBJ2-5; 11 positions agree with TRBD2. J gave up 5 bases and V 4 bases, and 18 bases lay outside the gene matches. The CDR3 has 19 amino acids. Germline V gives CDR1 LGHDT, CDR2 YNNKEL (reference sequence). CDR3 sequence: CASSRLTSGVPSGGETQYF. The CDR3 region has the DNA TGTGCCAGCAGCCGCCTGACTAGCGGGGTTCCATCTGGGGGGGAGACCCAGTACTTC.

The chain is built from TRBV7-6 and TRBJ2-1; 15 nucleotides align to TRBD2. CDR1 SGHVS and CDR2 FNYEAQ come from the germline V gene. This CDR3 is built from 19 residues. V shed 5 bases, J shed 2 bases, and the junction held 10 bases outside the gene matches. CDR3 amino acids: CASSRTGTSGRIAYNEQFF. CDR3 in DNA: TGTGCCAGCAGCAGGACCGGGACTAGCGGGAGGATAGCCTACAATGAGCAGTTCTTC.

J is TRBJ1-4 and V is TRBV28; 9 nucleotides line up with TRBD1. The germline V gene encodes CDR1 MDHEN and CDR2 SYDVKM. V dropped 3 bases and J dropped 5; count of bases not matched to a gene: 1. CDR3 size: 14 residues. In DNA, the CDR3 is TGTGCCAGCAGTTTGGGGACAGGGAATGAAAAACTGTTTTTT. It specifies CASSLGTGNEKLFF.

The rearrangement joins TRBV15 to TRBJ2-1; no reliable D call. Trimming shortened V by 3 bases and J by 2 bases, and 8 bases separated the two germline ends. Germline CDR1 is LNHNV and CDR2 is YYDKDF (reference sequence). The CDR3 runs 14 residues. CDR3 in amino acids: CATSSRITYNEQFF. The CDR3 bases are TGTGCCACCAGCAGCAGGATTACCTACAATGAGCAGTTCTTC.

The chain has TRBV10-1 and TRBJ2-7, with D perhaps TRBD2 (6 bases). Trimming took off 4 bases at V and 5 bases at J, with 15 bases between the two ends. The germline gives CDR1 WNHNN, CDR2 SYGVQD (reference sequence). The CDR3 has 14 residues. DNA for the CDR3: TGCGCCAGCAGTGGCACGACTAGTATCCACGAGCAGTACGTC. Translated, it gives CASSGTTSIHEQYV.

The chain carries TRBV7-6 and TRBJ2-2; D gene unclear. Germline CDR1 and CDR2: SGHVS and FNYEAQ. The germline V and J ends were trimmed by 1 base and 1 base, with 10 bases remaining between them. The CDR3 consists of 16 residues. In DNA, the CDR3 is TGTGCCAGCAGCTTAGGCCCACCACAGAACACCGGGGAGCTGTTTTTT. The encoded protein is CASSLGPPQNTGELFF.

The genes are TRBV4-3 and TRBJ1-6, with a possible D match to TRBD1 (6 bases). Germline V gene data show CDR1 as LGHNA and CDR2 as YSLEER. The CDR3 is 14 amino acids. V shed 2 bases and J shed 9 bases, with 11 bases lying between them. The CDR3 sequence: CASSQHREGSPLHF. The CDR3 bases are TGCGCCAGCAGCCAACACAGGGAGGGTTCACCCCTCCACTTT.

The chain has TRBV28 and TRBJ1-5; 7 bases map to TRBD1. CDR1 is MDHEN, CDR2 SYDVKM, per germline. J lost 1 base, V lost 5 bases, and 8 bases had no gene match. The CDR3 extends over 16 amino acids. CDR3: CASSPRQGSSNQPQHF. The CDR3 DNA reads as TGTGCCAGCAGTCCCCGACAGGGCTCGAGCAATCAGCCCCAGCATTTT.

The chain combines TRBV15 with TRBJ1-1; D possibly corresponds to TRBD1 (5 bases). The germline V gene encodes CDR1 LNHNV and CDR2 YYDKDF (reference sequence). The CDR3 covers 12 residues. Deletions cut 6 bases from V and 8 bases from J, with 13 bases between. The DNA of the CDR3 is TGTGCCACCAGAGGCAGGGCACCCGAAGCTTTCTTT. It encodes CATRGRAPEAFF.

This CDR3 is CASSRPGGDRGSGEQYF. Here the CDR3 DNA reads TGTGCCAGCAGTAGGCCGGGAGGGGACAGGGGTTCAGGCGAGCAGTACTTC. The genes are TRBV28 and TRBJ2-7; TRBD1 matches at 10 bases. The CDR3 is 17 amino acids. Germline lookup yields CDR1 MDHEN and CDR2 SYDVKM. V lost 5 bases to trimming and J lost 6 bases; unmatched junction nucleotides: 16.

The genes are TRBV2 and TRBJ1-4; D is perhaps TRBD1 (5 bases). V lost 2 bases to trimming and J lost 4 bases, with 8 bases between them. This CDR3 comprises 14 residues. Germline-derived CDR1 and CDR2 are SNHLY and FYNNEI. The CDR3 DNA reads TGTGCCAGCAGTGAATTGGGGGGTAATGAAAAACTGTTTTTT. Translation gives CASSELGGNEKLFF.

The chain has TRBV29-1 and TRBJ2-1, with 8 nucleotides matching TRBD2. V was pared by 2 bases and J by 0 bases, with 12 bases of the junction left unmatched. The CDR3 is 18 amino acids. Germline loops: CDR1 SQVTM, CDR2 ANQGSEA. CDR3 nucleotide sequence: TGCAGCGTTGAATCGGGTGCGGAGCGGGGGCTCTCCTACAATGAGCAGTTCTTC. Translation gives CSVESGAERGLSYNEQFF.

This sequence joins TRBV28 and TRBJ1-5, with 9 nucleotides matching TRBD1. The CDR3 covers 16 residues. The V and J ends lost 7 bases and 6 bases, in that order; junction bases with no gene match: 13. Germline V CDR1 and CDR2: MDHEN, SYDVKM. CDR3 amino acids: CASIENRGRIGQPQHF. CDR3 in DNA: TGTGCCAGCATCGAAAACAGGGGGCGCATAGGTCAGCCCCAGCATTTT.

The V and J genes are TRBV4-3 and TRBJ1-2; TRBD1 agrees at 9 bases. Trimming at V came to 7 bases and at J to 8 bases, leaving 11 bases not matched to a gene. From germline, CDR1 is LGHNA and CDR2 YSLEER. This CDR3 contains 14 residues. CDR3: CASNHPGQGNGYTF. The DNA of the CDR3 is TGCGCCAGCAACCATCCGGGACAGGGAAACGGCTACACCTTC.

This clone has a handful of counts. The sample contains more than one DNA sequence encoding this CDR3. DNA of the CDR3: TGTGCCAGCAGCGTAGGGCCGGGGGGCCTAGGTACCTACAATGAGCAGTTCTTC. Residues: CASSVGPGGLGTYNEQFF. The chain employs TRBV9 and TRBJ2-1; D may be TRBD2 (7 bases). V dropped 0 bases and J dropped 2 bases, with 18 bases sitting between them. Germline-derived CDR1 and CDR2 are SGDLS and YYNGEE. The CDR3 covers 18 residues.

The CDR3 spells CASSLSVEYEQYF. The DNA of the CDR3 is TGTGCCAGCAGTTTATCCGTGGAGTACGAGCAGTACTTC. The chain is built from TRBV27 and TRBJ2-7, with unresolved D. V was clipped by 0 bases and J by 4 bases, with 7 bases between them. This CDR3 spans 13 amino acids. The germline CDR1 and CDR2 sequences are MNHEY and SMNVEV (reference sequence).

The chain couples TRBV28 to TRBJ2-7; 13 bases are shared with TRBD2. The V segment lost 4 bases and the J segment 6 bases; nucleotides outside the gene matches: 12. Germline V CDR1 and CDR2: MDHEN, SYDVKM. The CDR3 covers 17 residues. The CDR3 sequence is CASSSPRLAGGGGEQYF. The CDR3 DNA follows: TGTGCCAGCAGTTCCCCCCGACTAGCGGGAGGAGGAGGCGAGCAGTACTTC.

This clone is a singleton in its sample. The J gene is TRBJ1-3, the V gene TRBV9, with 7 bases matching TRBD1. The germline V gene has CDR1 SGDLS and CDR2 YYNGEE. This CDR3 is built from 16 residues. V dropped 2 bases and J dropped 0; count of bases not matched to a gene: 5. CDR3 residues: CASSVGQLFSGNTIYF. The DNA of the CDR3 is TGTGCCAGCAGCGTGGGACAGCTATTCTCTGGAAACACCATATATTTT.

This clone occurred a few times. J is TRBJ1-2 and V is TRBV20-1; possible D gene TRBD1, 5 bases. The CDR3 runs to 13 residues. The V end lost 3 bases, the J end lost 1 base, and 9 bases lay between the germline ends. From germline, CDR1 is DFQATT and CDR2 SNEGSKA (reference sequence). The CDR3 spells CSASLRDNYGYTF. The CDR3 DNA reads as TGCAGTGCTAGTCTCAGGGATAACTATGGCTACACCTTC.

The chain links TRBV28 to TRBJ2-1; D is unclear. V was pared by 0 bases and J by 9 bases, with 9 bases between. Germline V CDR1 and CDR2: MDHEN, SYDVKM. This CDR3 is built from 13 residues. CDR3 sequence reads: CASSLWEPGEQFF. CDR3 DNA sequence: TGTGCCAGCAGTTTATGGGAGCCGGGTGAGCAGTTCTTC.

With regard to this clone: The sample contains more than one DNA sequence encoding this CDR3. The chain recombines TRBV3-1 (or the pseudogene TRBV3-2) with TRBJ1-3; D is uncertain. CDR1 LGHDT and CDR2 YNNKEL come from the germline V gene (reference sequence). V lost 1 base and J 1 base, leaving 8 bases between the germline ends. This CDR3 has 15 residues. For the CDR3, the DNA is TGTGCCAGCAGCCAAGGGTCCAGGTCTGGAAACACCATATATTTT. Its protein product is CASSQGSRSGNTIYF.